This record covers a single T cell receptor (beta chain). Its antigen is unidentified. Both 60 Vbeta primers and 13 Jbeta primers went into the PCR. Clones were read by immunoSEQ multiplex PCR, and TCRdb kept only the in-frame ones, dropping some. The sample holds about 120,000 clones, 65% to 75% seen once. This sample is part of a study of cytomegalovirus exposure and HLA in healthy donors. CDR3 length: 16 residues. In germline, CDR1 is SGHNT, CDR2 YYREEE (reference sequence). The V and J ends lost 2 bases and 4 bases, in that order; junction bases with no gene match: 8. Study conclusions and caveats: On later analysis, the bulk of CMV-associated TCR beta chains appeared to be HLA-restricted. What TCR beta sequences reportedly achieved was accurate prediction of HLA-A and HLA-B alleles in most subjects.

The clonotype comes from a woman between 50 and 59 years old in good health and CMV-seropositive. The chain is built from TRBV5-4 and TRBJ2-7; 11 nucleotides match TRBD1. The sample taken for sequencing was PBMCs. The CDR3 coding sequence is TGTGCCAGCAGCTTATGGACAGGGGGCGCCCCGTACGAGCAGTACTTC. This codes for CASSLWTGGAPYEQYF. The full variable domain, its missing parts supplied by reference TRBV5-4 and TRBJ2-7, is ETGVTQSPTHLIKTRGQQVTLRCSSQSGHNTVSWYQQALGQGPQFIFQYYREEENGRGNFPPRFSGLQFPNYSSELNVNALELDDSALYLCASSLWTGGAPYEQYFGPGTRLTVT.